This TCR beta chain derives from a study of cytomegalovirus exposure and HLA in healthy donors. This PCR relied on a set of 60 Vbeta primers and 13 Jbeta primers. Profiling relied on immunoSEQ multiplex PCR, and the TCRdb table lists in-frame clones only, not all of them. The table includes 200,000 to 300,000 clones, 84% detected once. The CDR3 runs to 20 residues. Trimming cost V 0 bases and J 1 base; bases outside gene matches: 11. CDR1 is MGHRA and CDR2 is YSYEKL in the germline V gene. Sequences were obtained from PBMCs. The chain recombines TRBV4-1 with TRBJ1-5; 11 bases line up with TRBD1. The clonotype originates from a woman aged 40 to 50 in good health and CMV-seropositive. This CDR3 reads CASSQELWTGGARSNQPQHF. In DNA form, the CDR3 reads TGCGCCAGCAGCCAAGAATTATGGACAGGGGGCGCCCGGAGCAATCAGCCCCAGCATTTT.